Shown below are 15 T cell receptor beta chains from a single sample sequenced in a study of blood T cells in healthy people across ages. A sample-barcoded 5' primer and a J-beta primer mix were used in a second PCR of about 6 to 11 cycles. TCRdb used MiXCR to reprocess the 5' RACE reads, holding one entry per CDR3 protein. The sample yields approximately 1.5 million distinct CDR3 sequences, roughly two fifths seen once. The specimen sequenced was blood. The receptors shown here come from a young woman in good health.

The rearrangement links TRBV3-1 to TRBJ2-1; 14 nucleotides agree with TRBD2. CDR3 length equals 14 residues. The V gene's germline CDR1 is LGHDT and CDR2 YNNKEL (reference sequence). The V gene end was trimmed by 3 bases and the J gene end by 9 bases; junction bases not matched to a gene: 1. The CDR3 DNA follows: TGTGCCAGCAGCCAGGGACTAGCGGGAGTTGAGCAGTTCTTC. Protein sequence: CASSQGLAGVEQFF.

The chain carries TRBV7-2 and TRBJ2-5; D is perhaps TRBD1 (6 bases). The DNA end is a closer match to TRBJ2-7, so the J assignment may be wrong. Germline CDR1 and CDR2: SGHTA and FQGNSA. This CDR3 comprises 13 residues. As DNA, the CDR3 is TGTGCCAGCAGCTTAGGACAGGATGGCGAGCAGTACTTC. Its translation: CASSLGQDGEQYF.

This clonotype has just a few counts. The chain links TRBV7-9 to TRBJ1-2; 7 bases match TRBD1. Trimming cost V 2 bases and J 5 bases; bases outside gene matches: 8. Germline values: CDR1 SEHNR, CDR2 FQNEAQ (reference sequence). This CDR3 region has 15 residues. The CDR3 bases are TGTGCCAGCAGCTTAAAGACAAGGACAGGATATGGCTACACCTTC. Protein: CASSLKTRTGYGYTF.

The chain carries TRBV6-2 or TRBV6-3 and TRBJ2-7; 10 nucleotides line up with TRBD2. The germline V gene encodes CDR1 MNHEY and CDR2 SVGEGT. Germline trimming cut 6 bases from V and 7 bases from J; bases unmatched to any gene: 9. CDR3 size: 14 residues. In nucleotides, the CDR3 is TGTGCCAGCAGCCTGTCTAGCGGGAGCAATGAGCAGTACTTC. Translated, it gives CASSLSSGSNEQYF.

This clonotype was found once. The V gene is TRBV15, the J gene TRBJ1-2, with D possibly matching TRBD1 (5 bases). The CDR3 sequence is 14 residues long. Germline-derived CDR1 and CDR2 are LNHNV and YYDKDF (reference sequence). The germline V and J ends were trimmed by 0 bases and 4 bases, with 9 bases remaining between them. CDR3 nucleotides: TGTGCCACCAGCAGAGAGGCGGGGGTCTATGGCTACACCTTC. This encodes CATSREAGVYGYTF.

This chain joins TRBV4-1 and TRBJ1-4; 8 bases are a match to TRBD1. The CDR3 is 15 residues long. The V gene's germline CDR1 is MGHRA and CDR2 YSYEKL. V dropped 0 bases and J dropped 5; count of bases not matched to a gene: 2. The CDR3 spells CASSQENRGNEKLFF. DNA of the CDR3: TGCGCCAGCAGCCAAGAGAACAGGGGGAATGAAAAACTGTTTTTT.

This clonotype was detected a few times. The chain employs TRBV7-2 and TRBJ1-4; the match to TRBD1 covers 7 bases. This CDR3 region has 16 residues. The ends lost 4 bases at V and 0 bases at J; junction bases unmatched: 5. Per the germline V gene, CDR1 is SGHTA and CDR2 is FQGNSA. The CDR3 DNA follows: TGTGCCAGCAGCTCAACAGGGGTGGCAACTAATGAAAAACTGTTTTTT. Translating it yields CASSSTGVATNEKLFF.

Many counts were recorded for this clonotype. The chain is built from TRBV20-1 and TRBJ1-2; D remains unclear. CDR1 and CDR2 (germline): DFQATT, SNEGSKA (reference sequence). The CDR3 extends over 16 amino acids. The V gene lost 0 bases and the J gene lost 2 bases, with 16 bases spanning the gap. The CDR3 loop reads CSAREPSTLPNYGYTF. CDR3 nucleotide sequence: TGCAGTGCTAGAGAGCCTTCAACCCTCCCGAACTATGGCTACACCTTC.

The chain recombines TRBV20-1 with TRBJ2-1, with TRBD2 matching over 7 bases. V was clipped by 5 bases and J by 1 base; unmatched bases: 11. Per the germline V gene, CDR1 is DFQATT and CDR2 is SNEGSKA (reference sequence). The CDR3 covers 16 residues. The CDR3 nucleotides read TGCAGTGCTGGAGGCTTGGGAGGGAGGTCCTACAATGAGCAGTTCTTC. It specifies CSAGGLGGRSYNEQFF.

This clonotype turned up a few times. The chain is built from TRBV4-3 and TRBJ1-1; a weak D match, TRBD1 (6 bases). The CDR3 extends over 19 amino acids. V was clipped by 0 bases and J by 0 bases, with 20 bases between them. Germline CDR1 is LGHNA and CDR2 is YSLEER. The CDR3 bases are TGCGCCAGCAGCCAAGATCGGATCGACAGGACCACGATGAACACTGAAGCTTTCTTT. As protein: CASSQDRIDRTTMNTEAFF.

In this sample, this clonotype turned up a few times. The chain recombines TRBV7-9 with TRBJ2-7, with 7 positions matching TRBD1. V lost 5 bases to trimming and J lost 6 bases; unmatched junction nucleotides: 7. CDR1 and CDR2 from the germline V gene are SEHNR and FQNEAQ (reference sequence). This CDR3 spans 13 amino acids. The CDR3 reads CASSLDRDREQYF. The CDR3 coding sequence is TGTGCCAGCAGCCTTGACAGGGATCGCGAGCAGTACTTC.

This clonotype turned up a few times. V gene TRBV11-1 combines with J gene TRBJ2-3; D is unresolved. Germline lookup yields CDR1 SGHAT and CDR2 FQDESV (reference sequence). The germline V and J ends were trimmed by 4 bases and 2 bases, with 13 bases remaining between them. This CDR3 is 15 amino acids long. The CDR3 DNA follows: TGTGCCAGCAGCTCGGATGGGGATGTCACAGATACGCAGTATTTT. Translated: CASSSDGDVTDTQYF.

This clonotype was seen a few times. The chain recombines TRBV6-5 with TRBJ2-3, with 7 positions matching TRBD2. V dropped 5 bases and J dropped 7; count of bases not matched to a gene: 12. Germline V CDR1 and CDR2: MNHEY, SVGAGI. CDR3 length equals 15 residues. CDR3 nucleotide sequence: TGTGCCAGCAGTGGACCTAGCGGAGCCCAGTATACGCAGTATTTT. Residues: CASSGPSGAQYTQYF.

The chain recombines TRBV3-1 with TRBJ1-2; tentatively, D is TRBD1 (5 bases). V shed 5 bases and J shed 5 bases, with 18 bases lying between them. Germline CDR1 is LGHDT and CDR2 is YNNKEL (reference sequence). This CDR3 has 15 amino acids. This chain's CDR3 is CASSAGSRVSYGYTF. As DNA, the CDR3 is TGTGCCAGCAGCGCCGGGAGCAGGGTGTCTTATGGCTACACCTTC.

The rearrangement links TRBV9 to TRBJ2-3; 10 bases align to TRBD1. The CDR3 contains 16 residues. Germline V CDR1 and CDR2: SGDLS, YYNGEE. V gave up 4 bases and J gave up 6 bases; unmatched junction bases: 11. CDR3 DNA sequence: TGTGCCAGCAGCTTTCGTCCGGGACAGGGGATGGATACGCAGTATTTT. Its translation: CASSFRPGQGMDTQYF.